Presented here are 17 T cell receptor beta chains from one specimen sequenced in a study of circulating CD8 cells and anti-PD-1 response in melanoma. The QIAseq Immune Repertoire TCR panel built the libraries from around 15 ng of total RNA. TCRdb independently ran MiXCR on the reads; one entry per CDR3 protein. The profile shows 95 to 150 distinct CDR3 sequences, roughly 6.2% of them singletons. Live CD3+CD8+TCRalphabeta+ cells were sorted into four subsets by PD-1 and/or TIGIT. This sample comprised CD8+ T cells from PBMCs, obtained at baseline or after one month of anti-PD-1 therapy (not recorded which). These TCRs come from a human donor with melanoma.

Judged by abundance, this clonotype is large. The chain links TRBV7-9 to TRBJ2-3, with 7 bases matching TRBD2. This CDR3 has 17 residues. V gave up 3 bases and J gave up 1 base; unmatched junction bases: 10. Germline CDR1 reads SEHNR; CDR2 reads FQNEAQ (reference sequence). CDR3 DNA: TGTGCCAGCAGCTTTGAGACTAGCTTTACCGGCACAGATACGCAGTATTTT. It specifies CASSFETSFTGTDTQYF.

By share, this clonotype counts as large. This chain uses TRBV20-1 with TRBJ2-1, with 13 bases that match TRBD2. Germline V gives CDR1 DFQATT, CDR2 SNEGSKA (reference sequence). The ends lost 5 bases at V and 8 bases at J; junction bases unmatched: 6. This CDR3 is 14 amino acids long. The CDR3 nucleotides read TGCAGTGCTGGACTAGCGGGAGAATCCGATGAGCAGTTCTTC. This encodes CSAGLAGESDEQFF.

By sample fraction, this clonotype is medium-sized. This may be a read error, as it is one base from a much larger clone. This rearrangement joins TRBV28 to TRBJ2-7; perhaps TRBD2 as D (6 bases). V was cut by 7 bases and J by 7 bases, with 11 bases left in between. This CDR3 region has 11 residues. CDR1 and CDR2 (germline): MDHEN, SYDVKM. CDR3 in amino acids: CASTGAGEQYF. As DNA, the CDR3 is TGTGCCAGCACCGGGGCGGGAGAGCAGTACTTC.

In its sample, this clonotype ranks as medium-sized. The chain recombines TRBV20-1 with TRBJ2-1; 11 nucleotides agree with TRBD2. The CDR3 totals 15 residues. From germline, CDR1 is DFQATT and CDR2 SNEGSKA (reference sequence). V gave up 2 bases and J gave up 3 bases; unmatched junction bases: 3. CDR3 sequence (DNA): TGCAGTGCTAGAAAACTAGCGGGAGACTACAATGAGCAGTTCTTC. Translating it yields CSARKLAGDYNEQFF.

This clonotype is medium-sized (0.01 to 0.1%) in the sample. A much bigger clone sits one base away, suggesting this may be a read error. This chain uses TRBV20-1 with TRBJ2-7; D call uncertain. The V gene's germline CDR1 is DFQATT and CDR2 SNEGSKA (reference sequence). The CDR3 is 12 amino acids. CDR3 nucleotide sequence: TGCAGTGCTAAAAACAGAGAGTACGAGCGGTACTTC. This sequence encodes CSAKNREYERYF.

This clonotype is large (0.1 to 1%) within its sample. This chain connects TRBV19 to TRBJ1-6; D may be TRBD1 (6 bases). V gave up 2 bases and J gave up 0 bases, with 8 bases separating them. The CDR3 is 16 amino acids. Germline CDR1 is LNHDA and CDR2 is SQIVND (reference sequence). The CDR3 DNA reads as TGTGCCAGTAGTATAACGGACAGCTCCTATAATTCACCCCTCCACTTT. Its translation is CASSITDSSYNSPLHF.

This clonotype is labeled as large. The chain employs TRBV20-1 and TRBJ2-3, with D uncertain. V lost 3 bases to trimming and J lost 4 bases, with 26 bases between them. Germline V gives CDR1 DFQATT, CDR2 SNEGSKA (reference sequence). The CDR3 spans 18 residues. The CDR3 coding sequence is TGCAGTGCTAGGGGCGAAGCCCGACTTCCCACAACGGCAGATACGCAGTATTTT. It yields the protein CSARGEARLPTTADTQYF.

Points on this clonotype: A far larger clone differs by one base, so this is likely a read error. This is likely a read error, given that the CDR3 carries no conserved phenylalanine or tryptophan at its end. J is TRBJ2-5 and V is TRBV28; 9 bases are shared with TRBD2. The DNA end is more similar to TRBJ2-1, so the J call may be wrong. Germline CDR1 and CDR2: MDHEN and SYDVKM. CDR3 length: 14 amino acids. The CDR3 region has the DNA TGTGCCAGCATGGCGGGAGGGGAGGTGAATGAGCAGTTCCTC. Translated: CASMAGGEVNEQFL.

By sample fraction, this clonotype is large. The rearrangement uses TRBV11-2 and TRBJ2-5, with no clear D. Germline V gives CDR1 SGHAT, CDR2 FQNNGV. The CDR3 contains 14 residues. The ends were cut back, 4 bases at V and 5 bases at J, with 14 bases in the middle. CDR3 DNA: TGTGCCAGCAGCTCAACGGACGGCCTGGAGACCCAGTACTTC. Its protein is CASSSTDGLETQYF.

By frequency in the sample, this clonotype is large. The chain links TRBV18 to TRBJ2-7; unclear D gene. Germline-derived CDR1 and CDR2 are KGHSH and LQKENI. The length of the CDR3 is 18 residues. Trimming removed 3 bases from V and 3 bases from J, with 24 bases in between. This CDR3 is CASSPPLERRINFYEQYF. CDR3 bases: TGTGCCAGCTCACCGCCCTTGGAGCGCCGAATAAACTTCTACGAGCAGTACTTC.

This clonotype is medium-sized by share. This chain links TRBV14 with TRBJ2-7; the D is unclear. CDR3 size: 11 residues. V shed 4 bases and J shed 3 bases, with 4 bases lying between them. CDR1 is SGHDN, CDR2 FVKESK, per germline. The CDR3 DNA reads as TGTGCCAGCAGCCTAAACTACGAGCAGTACTTC. Its protein product is CASSLNYEQYF.

This clonotype counts as hyperexpanded. The rearrangement links TRBV19 to TRBJ2-2; D remains ambiguous. Germline loops: CDR1 LNHDA, CDR2 SQIVND (reference sequence). The CDR3 runs to 15 residues. The V end lost 4 bases, the J end lost 3 bases, and 12 bases lay between the germline ends. CDR3 nucleotides: TGTGCCAGTAGTAATGTCGAGCGACACACCGGGGAGCTGTTTTTT. Protein product: CASSNVERHTGELFF.

By proportion, this clonotype is medium-sized. This chain uses TRBV19 with TRBJ2-1; 8 bases align to TRBD2. This CDR3 has 15 amino acids. Germline CDR1 is LNHDA and CDR2 is SQIVND (reference sequence). The ends lost 3 bases at V and 6 bases at J; junction bases unmatched: 7. CDR3 sequence reads: CASSISSGTSNEQFF. The CDR3 DNA is TGTGCCAGTAGTATTTCCTCCGGGACTAGCAATGAGCAGTTCTTC.

By sample fraction, this clonotype is large. V and J are TRBV20-1 and TRBJ1-2, with D possibly TRBD1 on 6 matching bases. The CDR3 length is 18 residues. In germline, CDR1 is DFQATT, CDR2 SNEGSKA (reference sequence). V lost 5 bases and J 3 bases, leaving 28 bases between the germline ends. CDR3 nucleotide sequence: TGCAGTGCTCCCCCCCACCTCAATGCCCCAGGGGTATACTATGGCTACACCTTC. Translation: CSAPPHLNAPGVYYGYTF.

By sample fraction, this clonotype is hyperexpanded (1% or more). The chain uses TRBV6-2 or TRBV6-3 and TRBJ2-7, with D perhaps TRBD2 (5 bases). Trimming removed 10 bases at V and 6 bases at J, with 19 bases between. CDR3 length equals 13 residues. The germline V gene has CDR1 MNHEY and CDR2 SVGEGT. Written as DNA, the CDR3 is TGTGCCACAGCAACATCGGGGTTATTCGAGCAGTACTTC. Amino acid sequence: CATATSGLFEQYF.

By proportion, this clonotype is large (0.1 to 1%). V gene TRBV20-1 combines with J gene TRBJ1-6, with no clear D. CDR3 length equals 14 residues. The germline V and J ends were trimmed by 0 bases and 10 bases, with 13 bases remaining between them. Germline-derived CDR1 and CDR2 are DFQATT and SNEGSKA (reference sequence). In DNA form, the CDR3 reads TGCAGTGCTAGAGATAGGCTGGAAAGCTCACCCCTCCACTTT. Translated, it gives CSARDRLESSPLHF.

Only a few counts were recorded for this clonotype. The V call is TRBV5-5, the J call TRBJ2-1, with D perhaps TRBD2 (5 bases). The CDR3 sequence is 15 residues long. Germline loops: CDR1 SGHKS, CDR2 YYEKEE (reference sequence). Trimming stripped 2 bases from V and 0 bases from J, with 9 bases between. The CDR3 nucleotides are TGTGCCAGCAGCTTTCGGGGTAGCTCCTACAATGAGCAGTTCTTC. This encodes CASSFRGSSYNEQFF.